Listed here are 9 T cell receptor gamma chains from one sample, sequenced in a study of gamma-delta chains in newborns, infants, children. TCRdb re-called the reads using CATT. The table shows under 950 gamma-chain clones, with around 42% occurring only once. The sequenced material came from blood. The receptor set was obtained from a child who was a newborn, infant or young child, either healthy, febrile or measles-vaccinated (not recorded which).

A note on this clone: A much larger clone lies one base from this, so it may be a read error. Other DNA sequences in this specimen translate into the identical CDR3. There is no J gene call, but TRGV5 is given as the V gene. The CDR3 contains 13 residues. The germline V gene has CDR1 VINAFY and CDR2 YDVSNSKD. The CDR3 sequence is CATWDKIYYKKLF. CDR3 coding DNA: TGTGCCACCTGGGACAAAATATATTATAAGAAACTCTTC.

As to this clone: The identical CDR3 is also encoded by other nucleotide sequences in the sample. The chain employs TRGV9 and TRGJP. The J gene is absent in TCRdb and was assigned here via DNA matching to germline. Germline CDR1 reads GITISATS; CDR2 reads ISYDGTV (reference sequence). V lost 0 bases and J lost 7; bases outside the gene matches: 6. The CDR3 loop spans 17 amino acids. Here the CDR3 reads CALWEVLPELGKKIKVF. The CDR3 DNA sequence: TGTGCCTTGTGGGAGGTGCTTCCTGAGTTGGGCAAAAAAATCAAGGTATTT.

By its share, this clone is large. The rearrangement joins TRGV9 to TRGJ1 or TRGJ2. J lost 2 bases, V lost 5 bases, and 3 bases had no gene match. The CDR3 consists of 12 residues. In germline, CDR1 is GITISATS, CDR2 ISYDGTV (reference sequence). CDR3 protein: CALWGDYYKKLF. CDR3 coding DNA: TGTGCCTTGTGGGGGGATTATTATAAGAAACTCTTT.

In its sample, this clone is large (0.1 to 1%). This rearrangement joins TRGV3 to TRGJ1 or TRGJ2. The J gene, absent from TCRdb, was called here by matching the DNA to germline. The CDR3 is 13 residues long. Germline V gene sequence: CDR1 VTNTFY, CDR2 YDVSTARD (reference sequence). V lost 0 bases, J lost 5 bases, and 4 bases stayed unmatched. DNA for the CDR3: TGTGCCACCTGGGACAGGCAGCATTATAAGAAACTCTTT. Its translation: CATWDRQHYKKLF.

Comment on this clone: One base away lies a much larger clone, so this may be a sequencing read error. Distinct nucleotide sequences in the sample also encode this CDR3. This chain links TRGV3 with TRGJ1 or TRGJ2. TCRdb records no J gene; here it was assigned by comparing the DNA to germline. Germline loops: CDR1 VTNTFY, CDR2 YDVSTARD (reference sequence). CDR3 size: 14 residues. The CDR3, as DNA: TGCGCCACCTGGGACAGGCGGGGTTATTATAAGAAACTCTTT. It is translated as CATWDRRGYYKKLF.

There are a few counts of this clone. A single base separates this from a much larger clone, so it may be a read error. Other DNA variants within this sample encode the same CDR3. The V call is TRGV9, the J call TRGJP. TCRdb leaves out the J gene; it was filled in here by matching the DNA to germline. J was trimmed by 7 bases and V by 0 bases; bases with no gene match: 3. The CDR3 runs 16 residues. The germline V gene has CDR1 GITISATS and CDR2 ISYDGTV (reference sequence). The CDR3 is CALWEVRELGKKIKVF. The CDR3 nucleotides read TGTGCCTTGTGGGAGGTGCGCGAGTTGGGCAAAAAAATCAAGGTATTT.

In this sample, this clone turned up a few times. Given a far larger clone just one base away, this is likely a sequencing read error. A V gene of TRGV9 was called, but no J gene was assigned. This CDR3 region has 15 residues. CDR1 is GITISATS and CDR2 is ISYDGTV in the germline V gene (reference sequence). The CDR3 nucleotides read TGTGCCTTGTGGGAGCAAGAGTTGGGCAAAAAAATCGAGGTATTT. Protein: CALWEQELGKKIEVF.

Regarding this clone: The junction departs from germline at one end; a sequencing error may be responsible. The rearrangement links TRGV9 to TRGJP. The J gene is not listed in TCRdb, so it was assigned here from a DNA match to germline. This CDR3 is 17 amino acids long. CDR1 and CDR2 from the germline V gene are GITISATS and ISYDGTV (reference sequence). The chain's CDR3 is CALWEVQRELGEKIKVF. The CDR3 bases are TGTGCCTTGTGGGAGGTGCAAAGGGAGTTGGGCGAAAAAATCAAGGTATTT.

In the case of this clone: This sequence may be a read error, since a much larger clone differs from it by one base. Other DNA sequences within the sample encode an identical CDR3. The J gene went uncalled, whereas the V gene is TRGV9. Germline V gene lookup returns CDR1 GITISATS and CDR2 ISYDGTV (reference sequence). This CDR3 comprises 17 residues. The CDR3 here is CALWEVLGSLGKKIKVF. In DNA form, the CDR3 reads TGTGCCTTGTGGGAGGTGCTTGGATCGTTGGGCAAAAAAATCAAGGTGTTT.